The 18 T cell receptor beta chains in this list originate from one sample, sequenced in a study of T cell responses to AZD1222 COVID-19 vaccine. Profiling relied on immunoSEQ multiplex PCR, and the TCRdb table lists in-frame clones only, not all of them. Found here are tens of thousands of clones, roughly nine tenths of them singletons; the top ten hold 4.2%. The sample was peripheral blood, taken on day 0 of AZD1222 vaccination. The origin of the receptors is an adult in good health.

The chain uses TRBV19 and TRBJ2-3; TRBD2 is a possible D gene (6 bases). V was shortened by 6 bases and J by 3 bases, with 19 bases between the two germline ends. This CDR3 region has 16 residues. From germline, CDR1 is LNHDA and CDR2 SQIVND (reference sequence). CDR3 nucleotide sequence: TGTGCCAGTAGACCAACGGGACTTAAATCAACAGATACGCAGTATTTT. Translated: CASRPTGLKSTDTQYF.

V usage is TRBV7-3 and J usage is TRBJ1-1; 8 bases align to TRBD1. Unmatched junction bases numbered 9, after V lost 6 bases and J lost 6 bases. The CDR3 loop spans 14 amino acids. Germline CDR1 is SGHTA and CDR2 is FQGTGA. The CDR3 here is CASSPDRGDSEAFF. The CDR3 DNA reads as TGTGCCAGCAGTCCCGACAGGGGAGACTCTGAAGCTTTCTTT.

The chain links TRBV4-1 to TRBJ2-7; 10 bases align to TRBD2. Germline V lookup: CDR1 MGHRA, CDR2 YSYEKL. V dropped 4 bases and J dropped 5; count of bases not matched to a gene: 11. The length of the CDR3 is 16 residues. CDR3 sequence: CASSLGRTSGGDEQYF. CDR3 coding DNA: TGCGCCAGCAGCCTGGGGAGGACTAGCGGAGGGGACGAGCAGTACTTC.

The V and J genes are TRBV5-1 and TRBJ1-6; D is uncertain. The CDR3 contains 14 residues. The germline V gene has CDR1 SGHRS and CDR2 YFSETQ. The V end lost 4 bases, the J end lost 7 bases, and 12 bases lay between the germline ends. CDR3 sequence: CASSLRETNSPLHF. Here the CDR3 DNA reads TGCGCCAGCAGCCTCCGGGAGACCAATTCACCCCTCCACTTT.

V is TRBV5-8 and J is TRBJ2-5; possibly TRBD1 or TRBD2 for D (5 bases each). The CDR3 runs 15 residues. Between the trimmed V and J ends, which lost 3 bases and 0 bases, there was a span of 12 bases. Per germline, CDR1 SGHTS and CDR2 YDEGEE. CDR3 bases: TGTGCCAGCAGCTCGGGACGGTCGTACCAAGAGACCCAGTACTTC. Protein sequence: CASSSGRSYQETQYF.

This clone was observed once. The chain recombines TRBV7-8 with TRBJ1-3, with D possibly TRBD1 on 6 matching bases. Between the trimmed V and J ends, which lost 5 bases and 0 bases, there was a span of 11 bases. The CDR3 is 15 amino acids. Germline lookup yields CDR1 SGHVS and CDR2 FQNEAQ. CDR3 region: CASSRGARSGNTIYF. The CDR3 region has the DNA TGTGCCAGCAGCCGGGGGGCCCGCTCTGGAAACACCATATATTTT.

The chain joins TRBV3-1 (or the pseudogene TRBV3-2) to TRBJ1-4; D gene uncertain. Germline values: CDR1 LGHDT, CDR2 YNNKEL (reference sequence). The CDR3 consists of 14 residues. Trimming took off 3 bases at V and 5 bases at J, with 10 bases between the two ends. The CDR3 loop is CASSHGGRNEKLFF. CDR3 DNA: TGTGCCAGCAGCCATGGTGGCAGAAATGAAAAACTGTTTTTT.

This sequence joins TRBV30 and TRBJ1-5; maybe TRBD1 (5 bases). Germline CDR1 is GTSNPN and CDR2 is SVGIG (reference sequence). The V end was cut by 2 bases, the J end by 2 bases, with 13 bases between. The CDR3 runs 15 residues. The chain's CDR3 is CAWSSTREGNQPQHF. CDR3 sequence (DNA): TGTGCCTGGAGTTCCACCAGGGAGGGCAATCAGCCCCAGCATTTT.

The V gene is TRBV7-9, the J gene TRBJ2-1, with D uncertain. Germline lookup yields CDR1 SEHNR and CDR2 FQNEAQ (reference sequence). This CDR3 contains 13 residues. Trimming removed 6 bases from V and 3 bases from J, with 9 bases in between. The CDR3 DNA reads TGTGCCAGCAGACAGACCGACTACAATGAGCAGTTCTTC. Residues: CASRQTDYNEQFF.

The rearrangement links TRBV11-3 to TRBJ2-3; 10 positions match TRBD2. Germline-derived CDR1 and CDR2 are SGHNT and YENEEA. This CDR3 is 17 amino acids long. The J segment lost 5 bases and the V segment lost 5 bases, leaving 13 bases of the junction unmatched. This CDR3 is CASSARGSGRARDTQYF. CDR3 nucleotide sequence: TGTGCCAGCAGCGCCCGAGGGAGCGGGAGGGCCAGAGATACGCAGTATTTT. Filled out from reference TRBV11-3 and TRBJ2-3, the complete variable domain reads EAGVVQSPRYKIIEKKQPVAFWCNPISGHNTLYWYLQNLGQGPELLIRYENEEAVDDSQLPKDRFSAERLKGVDSTLKIQPAELGDSAVYLCASSARGSGRARDTQYFGPGTRLTVL.

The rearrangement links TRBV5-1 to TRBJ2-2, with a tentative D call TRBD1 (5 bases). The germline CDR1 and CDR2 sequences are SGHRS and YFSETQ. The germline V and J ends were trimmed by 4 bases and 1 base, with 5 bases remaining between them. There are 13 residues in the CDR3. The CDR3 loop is CASSQGNTGELFF. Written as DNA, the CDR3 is TGCGCCAGCAGCCAGGGGAACACCGGGGAGCTGTTTTTT. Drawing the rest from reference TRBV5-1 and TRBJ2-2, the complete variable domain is KAGVTQTPRYLIKTRGQQVTLSCSPISGHRSVSWYQQTPGQGLQFLFEYFSETQRNKGNFPGRFSGRQFSNSRSEMNVSTLELGDSALYLCASSQGNTGELFFGEGSRLTVL.

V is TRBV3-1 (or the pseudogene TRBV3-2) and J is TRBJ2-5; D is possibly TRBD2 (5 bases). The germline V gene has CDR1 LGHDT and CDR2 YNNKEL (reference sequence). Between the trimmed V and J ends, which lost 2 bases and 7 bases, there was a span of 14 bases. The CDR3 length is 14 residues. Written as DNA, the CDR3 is TGTGCCAGCAGCCAATCGACTACCGCAGGGACCCAGTACTTC. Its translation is CASSQSTTAGTQYF.

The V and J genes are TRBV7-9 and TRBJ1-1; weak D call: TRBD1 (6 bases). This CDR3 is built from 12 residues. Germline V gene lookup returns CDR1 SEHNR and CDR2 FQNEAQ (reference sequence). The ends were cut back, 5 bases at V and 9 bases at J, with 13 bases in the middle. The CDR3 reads CASSTDWGQAFF. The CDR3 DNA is TGTGCCAGCAGCACGGATTGGGGGCAAGCTTTCTTT.

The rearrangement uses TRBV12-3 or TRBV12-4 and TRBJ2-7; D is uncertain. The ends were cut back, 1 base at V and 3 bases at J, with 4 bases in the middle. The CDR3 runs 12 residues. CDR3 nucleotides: TGTGCCAGCAGTTTAGACAGCTACGAGCAGTACTTC. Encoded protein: CASSLDSYEQYF.

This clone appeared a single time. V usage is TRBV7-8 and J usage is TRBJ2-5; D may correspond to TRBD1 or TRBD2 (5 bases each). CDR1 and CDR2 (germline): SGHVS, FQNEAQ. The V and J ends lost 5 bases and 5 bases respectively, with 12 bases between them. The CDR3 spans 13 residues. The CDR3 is CASSPGWGETQYF. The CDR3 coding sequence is TGTGCCAGCAGCCCCGGCTGGGGGGAGACCCAGTACTTC.

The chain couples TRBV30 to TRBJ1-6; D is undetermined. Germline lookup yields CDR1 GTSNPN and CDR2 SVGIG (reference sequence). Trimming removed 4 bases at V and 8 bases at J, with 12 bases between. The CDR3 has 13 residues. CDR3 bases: TGTGCCTGGAACGGACGGTCTGATTCACCCCTCCACTTT. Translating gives CAWNGRSDSPLHF.

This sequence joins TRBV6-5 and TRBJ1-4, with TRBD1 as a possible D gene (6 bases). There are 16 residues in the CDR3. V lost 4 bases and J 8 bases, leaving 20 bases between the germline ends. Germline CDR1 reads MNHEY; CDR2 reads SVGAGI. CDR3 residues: CASSFYRAGAGEKLFF. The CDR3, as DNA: TGTGCCAGCAGTTTTTACAGAGCAGGGGCGGGGGAAAAACTGTTTTTT.

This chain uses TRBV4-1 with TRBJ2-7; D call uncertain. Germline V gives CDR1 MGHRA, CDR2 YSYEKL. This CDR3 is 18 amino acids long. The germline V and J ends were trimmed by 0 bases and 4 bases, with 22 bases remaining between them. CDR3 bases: TGCGCCAGCAGCCAAGAAGTGGGCAGCCGACCCCAACCGTACGAGCAGTACTTC. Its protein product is CASSQEVGSRPQPYEQYF.